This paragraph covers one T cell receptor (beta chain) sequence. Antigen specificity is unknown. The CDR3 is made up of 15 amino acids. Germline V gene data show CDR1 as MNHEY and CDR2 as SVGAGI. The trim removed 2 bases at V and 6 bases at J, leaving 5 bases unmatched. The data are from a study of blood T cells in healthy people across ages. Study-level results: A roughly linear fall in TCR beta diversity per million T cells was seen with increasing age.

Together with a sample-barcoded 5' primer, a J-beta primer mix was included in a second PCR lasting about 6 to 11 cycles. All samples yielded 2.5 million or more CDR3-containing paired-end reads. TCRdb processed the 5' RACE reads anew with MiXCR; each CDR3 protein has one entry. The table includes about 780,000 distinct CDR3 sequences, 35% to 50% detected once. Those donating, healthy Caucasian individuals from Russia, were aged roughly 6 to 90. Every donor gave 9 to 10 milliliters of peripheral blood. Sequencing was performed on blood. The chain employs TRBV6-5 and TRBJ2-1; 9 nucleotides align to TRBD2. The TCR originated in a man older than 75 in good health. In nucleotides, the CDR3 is TGTGCCAGCAGTTACGCGGCGGGAGGGCCCAATGAGCAGTTCTTC. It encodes CASSYAAGGPNEQFF.